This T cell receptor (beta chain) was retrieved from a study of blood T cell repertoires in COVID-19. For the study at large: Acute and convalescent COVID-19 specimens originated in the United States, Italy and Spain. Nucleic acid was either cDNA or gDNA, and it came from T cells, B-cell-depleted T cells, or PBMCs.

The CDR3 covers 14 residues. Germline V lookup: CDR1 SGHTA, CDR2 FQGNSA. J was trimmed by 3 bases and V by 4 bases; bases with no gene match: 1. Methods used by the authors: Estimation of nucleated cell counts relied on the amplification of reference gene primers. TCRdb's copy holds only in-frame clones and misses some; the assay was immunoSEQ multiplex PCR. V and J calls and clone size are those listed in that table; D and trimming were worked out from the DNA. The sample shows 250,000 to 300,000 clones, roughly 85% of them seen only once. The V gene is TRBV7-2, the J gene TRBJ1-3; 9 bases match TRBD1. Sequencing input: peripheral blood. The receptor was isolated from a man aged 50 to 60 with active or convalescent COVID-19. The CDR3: CASSWDRDGNTIYF. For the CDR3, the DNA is TGTGCCAGCAGCTGGGACAGGGATGGAAACACCATATATTTT. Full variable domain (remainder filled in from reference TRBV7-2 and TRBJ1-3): GAGVSQSPSNKVTEKGKDVELRCDPISGHTALYWYRQSLGQGLEFLIYFQGNSAPDKSGLPSDRFSAERTGGSVSTLTIQRTQQEDSAVYLCASSWDRDGNTIYFGEGSWLTVV.